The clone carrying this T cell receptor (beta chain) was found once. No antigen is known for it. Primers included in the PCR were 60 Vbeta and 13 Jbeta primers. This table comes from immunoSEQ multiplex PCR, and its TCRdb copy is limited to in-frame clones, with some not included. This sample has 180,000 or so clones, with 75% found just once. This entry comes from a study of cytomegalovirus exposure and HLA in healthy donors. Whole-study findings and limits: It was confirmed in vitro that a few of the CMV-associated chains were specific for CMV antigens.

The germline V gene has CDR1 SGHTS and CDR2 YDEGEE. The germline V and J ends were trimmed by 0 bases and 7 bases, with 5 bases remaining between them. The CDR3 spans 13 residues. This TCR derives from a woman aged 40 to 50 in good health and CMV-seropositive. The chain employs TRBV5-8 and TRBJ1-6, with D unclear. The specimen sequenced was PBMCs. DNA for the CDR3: TGTGCCAGCAGCTTGGTCAGGAATTCACCCCTCCACTTT. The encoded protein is CASSLVRNSPLHF.